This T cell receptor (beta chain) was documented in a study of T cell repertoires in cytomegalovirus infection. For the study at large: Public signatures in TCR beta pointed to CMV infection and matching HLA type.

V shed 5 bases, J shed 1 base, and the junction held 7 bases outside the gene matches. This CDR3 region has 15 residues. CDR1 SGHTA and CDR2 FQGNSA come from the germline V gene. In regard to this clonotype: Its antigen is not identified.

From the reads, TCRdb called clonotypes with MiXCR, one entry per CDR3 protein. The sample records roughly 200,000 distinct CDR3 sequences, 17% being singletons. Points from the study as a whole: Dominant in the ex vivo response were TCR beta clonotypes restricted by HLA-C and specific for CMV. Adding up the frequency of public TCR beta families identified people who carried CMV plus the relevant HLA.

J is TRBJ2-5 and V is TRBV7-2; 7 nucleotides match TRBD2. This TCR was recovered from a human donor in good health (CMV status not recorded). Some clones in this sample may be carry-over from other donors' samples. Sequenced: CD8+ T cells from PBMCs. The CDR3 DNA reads TGTGCCAGCAGCCCACCCGGGGGGTCCCAAGAGACCCAGTACTTC. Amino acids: CASSPPGGSQETQYF.